Shown below are 25 T cell receptor beta chains from a single sample sequenced in a study of blood T cell repertoires in COVID-19 (dated by TCRdb to 2018 to 2021). The protocol used for the library was the immunoSEQ multiplex PCR assay. TCRdb's version of the immuneACCESS table is confined to in-frame rearrangements and falls short of the full clone set. An unresolved V gene accounts for under half of the shortfall where checked; the remainder is of unknown origin. This sample holds 200,000 to 250,000 clones; about four fifths were observed only once. The top ten constitute 3% to 3.5% of the sample. Input material: PBMCs or T cells enriched from blood (not recorded which). Receptors originate from a woman aged 55-69 years who had recovered from COVID-19.

The V and J genes are TRBV29-1 and TRBJ2-1, with D unresolved. Germline CDR1 SQVTM, CDR2 ANQGSEA. Trimming pared 4 bases from V and 2 bases from J, leaving 12 bases between. The CDR3 runs 14 residues. The CDR3 protein is CSVVNRNTYNEQFF. In DNA form, the CDR3 reads TGCAGCGTTGTTAATCGTAATACCTACAATGAGCAGTTCTTC.

V usage is TRBV30 and J usage is TRBJ2-3, with TRBD1 identical over 9 bases. Germline V gives CDR1 GTSNPN, CDR2 SVGIG (reference sequence). With V trimmed by 2 bases and J by 4 bases, 10 bases remained unmatched. This CDR3 comprises 16 residues. CDR3: CAWSPTGQGGADTQYF. CDR3 DNA sequence: TGTGCCTGGAGTCCCACGGGACAGGGTGGAGCAGATACGCAGTATTTT.

To note about this clone: This may arise from a read error, as a much more abundant clone is one base away. This rearrangement joins TRBV5-1 to TRBJ2-2; tentative D call: TRBD2 (5 bases). Germline CDR1 reads SGHRS; CDR2 reads YFSETQ. Trimming took 8 bases from V and 4 from J, leaving 15 bases between them. The CDR3 sequence is 14 residues long. CDR3 DNA: TGCGCCAGTACGGAACTAGTTAGCACCGGGGAGCTGTTTTTT. Translation gives CASTELVSTGELFF.

The chain recombines TRBV27 with TRBJ1-1; possibly TRBD1 for D (6 bases). In germline, CDR1 is MNHEY, CDR2 SMNVEV (reference sequence). The CDR3 sequence is 15 residues long. V was cut by 0 bases and J by 6 bases, with 14 bases left in between. CDR3 sequence (DNA): TGTGCCAGCAGTTTATCGTGGTCAGGGGCCCCTGAAGCTTTCTTT. Residues: CASSLSWSGAPEAFF.

The chain joins TRBV3-1 (or the pseudogene TRBV3-2) to TRBJ2-2, with D maybe TRBD1 (5 bases). This CDR3 is 11 amino acids long. The germline gives CDR1 LGHDT, CDR2 YNNKEL (reference sequence). The V end lost 9 bases, the J end lost 6 bases, and 8 bases lay between the germline ends. The CDR3 bases are TGTGCCAGTGTAGGGGCCGGGGAGCTGTTTTTT. Translated, it gives CASVGAGELFF.

This clone came up many times. V usage is TRBV10-2 and J usage is TRBJ1-5; no definite D call. The CDR3 totals 13 residues. V shed 4 bases and J shed 3 bases, with 7 bases lying between them. Looked up from germline, CDR1 is WSHSY and CDR2 is SAAADI. The CDR3 DNA sequence: TGCGCCAGCAGTGGAGGGTACAATCAGCCCCAGCATTTT. It is translated as CASSGGYNQPQHF.

The chain has TRBV3-1 (or the pseudogene TRBV3-2) and TRBJ1-1; 8 nucleotides align to TRBD1. The J segment lost 5 bases and the V segment lost 4 bases, leaving 3 bases of the junction unmatched. The germline V gene has CDR1 LGHDT and CDR2 YNNKEL (reference sequence). The CDR3 length is 13 residues. CDR3 in amino acids: CASSRTGKTEAFF. The CDR3 DNA reads as TGTGCCAGCAGCCGGACAGGGAAGACTGAAGCTTTCTTT.

The genes are TRBV20-1 and TRBJ2-7; maybe TRBD2 (6 bases). The CDR3 consists of 13 residues. Trimming stripped 3 bases from V and 4 bases from J, with 13 bases between. In germline, CDR1 is DFQATT, CDR2 SNEGSKA (reference sequence). The DNA of the CDR3 is TGCAGTGCTAGTCTCGCAGGGAGGTACGAGCAGTACTTC. Residues: CSASLAGRYEQYF.

V and J are TRBV2 and TRBJ2-4; 8 bases are a match to TRBD1. Germline V gives CDR1 SNHLY, CDR2 FYNNEI. V lost 4 bases to trimming and J lost 6 bases; unmatched junction nucleotides: 2. The CDR3 runs to 13 residues. DNA of the CDR3: TGTGCCAGCAGTGGGACAGGGAGAAACATTCAGTACTTC. It codes for CASSGTGRNIQYF.

The rearrangement joins TRBV5-4 to TRBJ2-7, with D tentatively TRBD1 (6 bases). The length of the CDR3 is 15 residues. Germline CDR1 SGHNT, CDR2 YYREEE (reference sequence). The V end was cut by 0 bases, the J end by 3 bases, with 13 bases between. The DNA for the CDR3 is TGTGCCAGCAGCTTGGGGGGGCCCGGAGGCTACGAGCAGTACTTC. Encoded protein: CASSLGGPGGYEQYF.

This clone was detected only once. The rearrangement joins TRBV6-2 or TRBV6-3 to TRBJ1-1; 9 nucleotides line up with TRBD1. V lost 5 bases to trimming and J lost 7 bases; unmatched junction nucleotides: 8. The CDR3 spans 14 residues. Germline CDR1 is MNHEY and CDR2 is SVGEGT. This CDR3 is CASSKGQGGGEAFF. In DNA, the CDR3 is TGTGCCAGCAGTAAGGGACAGGGAGGCGGTGAAGCTTTCTTT.

The J gene is TRBJ2-5, the V gene TRBV20-1; TRBD2 matches 8 bases. This CDR3 spans 15 amino acids. The V gene's germline CDR1 is DFQATT and CDR2 SNEGSKA (reference sequence). Trimming at V came to 3 bases and at J to 4 bases, leaving 10 bases not matched to a gene. The CDR3 DNA is TGCAGTGCTAGTAGTCCCGCCAGCGGGGGAGAGACCCAGTACTTC. Translated: CSASSPASGGETQYF.

The chain carries TRBV28 and TRBJ1-2; maybe TRBD1 (5 bases). Trimming stripped 7 bases from V and 2 bases from J, with 8 bases between. The length of the CDR3 is 12 residues. Germline-derived CDR1 and CDR2 are MDHEN and SYDVKM. The DNA for the CDR3 is TGTGCCAGCAAGGGACTCAACTATGGCTACACCTTC. Amino acids: CASKGLNYGYTF.

This clone was seen once. This chain connects TRBV4-3 to TRBJ2-2; 12 bases map to TRBD2. Germline V gives CDR1 LGHNA, CDR2 YSLEER. Germline trimming cut 0 bases from V and 4 bases from J; bases unmatched to any gene: 12. There are 20 residues in the CDR3. DNA of the CDR3: TGCGCCAGCAGCCAAGATAAACTAGCGGGGGGAGAGTGGGGCACCGGGGAGCTGTTTTTT. Encoded protein: CASSQDKLAGGEWGTGELFF.

The genes are TRBV6-4 and TRBJ2-1, with 7 bases lining up with TRBD2. This CDR3 has 17 residues. Germline lookup yields CDR1 MRHNA and CDR2 SNTAGT. V lost 4 bases to trimming and J lost 0 bases; unmatched junction nucleotides: 9. CDR3 sequence (DNA): TGTGCCAGCAGTGGGGTGGGAGCGGGGAGCTCCTACAATGAGCAGTTCTTC. As protein: CASSGVGAGSSYNEQFF.

The sample holds a few counts of this clone. V usage is TRBV9 and J usage is TRBJ1-3, with D perhaps matching TRBD1 (5 bases). There are 15 residues in the CDR3. V lost 0 bases and J lost 4, with 11 bases in between. The germline gives CDR1 SGDLS, CDR2 YYNGEE. Here the CDR3 DNA reads TGTGCCAGCAGCGTAGCGGGGGGAATGGGAAACACCATATATTTT. Translated: CASSVAGGMGNTIYF.

The V gene is TRBV2, the J gene TRBJ2-5; 7 nucleotides line up with TRBD2. CDR1 is SNHLY, CDR2 FYNNEI, per germline. Trimming at V came to 4 bases and at J to 1 base, leaving 3 bases not matched to a gene. CDR3 size: 14 residues. The CDR3 reads CASSVGGGQETQYF. In nucleotides, the CDR3 is TGTGCCAGCAGTGTCGGCGGGGGCCAAGAGACCCAGTACTTC.

This chain links TRBV18 with TRBJ1-2; 8 nucleotides line up with TRBD1. This CDR3 region has 17 residues. V trimming: 3 bases; J trimming: 5 bases; junction bases outside the gene matches: 14. Germline V gene sequence: CDR1 KGHSH, CDR2 LQKENI. The DNA of the CDR3 is TGTGCCAGCTCACCTAGGACAGGGAGGCGTGAATTGTATGGCTACACCTTC. Translation: CASSPRTGRRELYGYTF.

The rearrangement uses TRBV4-1 and TRBJ2-2; 8 bases map to TRBD1. This CDR3 is 17 amino acids long. Germline V gene lookup returns CDR1 MGHRA and CDR2 YSYEKL. V lost 0 bases, J lost 3 bases, and 6 bases stayed unmatched. CDR3 amino acids: CASSQEHSGGDTGELFF. The CDR3 nucleotides read TGCGCCAGCAGCCAAGAACATTCAGGGGGCGACACCGGGGAGCTGTTTTTT.

The chain carries TRBV6-2 or TRBV6-3 and TRBJ1-5; 7 nucleotides align to TRBD1. Unmatched junction bases numbered 10, after V lost 2 bases and J lost 0 bases. From germline, CDR1 is MNHEY and CDR2 SVGEGT. The CDR3 sequence is 18 residues long. The CDR3: CASSYNRGRGYSNQPQHF. CDR3 nucleotides: TGTGCCAGCAGTTACAACAGGGGACGGGGTTATAGCAATCAGCCCCAGCATTTT.

The chain's CDR3 is CAISESIPGQGAVGELFF. In nucleotides, the CDR3 is TGTGCCATCAGTGAGTCGATCCCGGGACAGGGGGCCGTCGGGGAGCTGTTTTTT. The gene calls are TRBV10-3 and TRBJ2-2; 12 nucleotides match TRBD1. V trimming: 0 bases; J trimming: 7 bases; junction bases outside the gene matches: 9. The CDR3 is made up of 18 amino acids. Germline assignment: CDR1 ENHRY and CDR2 SYGVKD.

The sample holds one count of this clone. This chain uses TRBV7-2 with TRBJ1-3, with D unclear. The CDR3 is 15 amino acids. Germline V gene sequence: CDR1 SGHTA, CDR2 FQGNSA. With 1 base removed from V and 3 bases from J, the gap between germline ends came to 10 bases. The CDR3 is CASSLVIGSGNTIYF. The DNA of the CDR3 is TGTGCCAGCAGCTTAGTGATCGGGAGTGGAAACACCATATATTTT.

This sequence joins TRBV12-3 or TRBV12-4 and TRBJ1-1; no clear D. V lost 2 bases, J lost 2 bases, and 6 bases lay in between. The CDR3 loop spans 13 amino acids. CDR3: CASSLILNTEAFF. The CDR3 region has the DNA TGTGCCAGCAGTTTAATACTAAACACTGAAGCTTTCTTT.

The chain recombines TRBV10-3 with TRBJ1-1; 9 nucleotides align to TRBD1. Germline V CDR1 and CDR2: ENHRY, SYGVKD. The CDR3 sequence is 13 residues long. With V trimmed by 3 bases and J by 9 bases, 5 bases remained unmatched. Here the CDR3 DNA reads TGTGCCATCAGTGACCCTGACAGGGGGAAAGCTTTCTTT. It encodes CAISDPDRGKAFF.

The chain couples TRBV7-8 to TRBJ1-1, with TRBD1 matching 9 bases. The CDR3 is 19 residues long. V lost 1 base, J lost 1 base, and 13 bases stayed unmatched. Germline assignment: CDR1 SGHVS and CDR2 FQNEAQ. CDR3: CASSLVWRDRARGNTEAFF. The CDR3 region has the DNA TGTGCCAGCAGCTTAGTATGGCGGGACAGGGCAAGGGGGAACACTGAAGCTTTCTTT.